Listed below are T cell receptor beta chains from one sample, sequenced in a study of T cells in Graves' hyperthyroidism and ophthalmopathy. TCRdb recomputed calls from the multiplex PCR reads with MiXCR, one row per CDR3 protein. The sample records about 640,000 distinct CDR3 sequences, around 20% being singletons. Input material: blood. These TCRs come from a man aged 30 to 45 with Graves' ophthalmopathy. The CDR3 runs from the conserved cysteine through the conserved F or W. A D gene is named only where the DNA matches it firmly. Not every row has a clone size; where given, it reads once, few, many or a size class.

cdr3_nt | cdr3_aa | clone_size | j_call | v_call | cdr3_length | d_call
TGTGCCAGCAGTAACAGCGGCAATCAGCCCCAGCATTTT | CASSNSGNQPQHF | many | TRBJ1-5 | TRBV28 | 13 | NA
TGTGCCAGCATCATGACAGTGGATGGGGACACCATATATTTT | CASIMTVDGDTIYF | few | TRBJ1-3 | TRBV6-1 | 14 | NA
TGTGCCTGGAACATGGGCGGGGTTTACAATGAGCAGTTCTTC | CAWNMGGVYNEQFF | few | TRBJ2-1 | TRBV30 | 14 | NA
TGCAGTGCTAGTGCGGGTGGCTACACCTTC | CSASAGGYTF | few | TRBJ1-2 | TRBV20-1 | 10 | NA
TGTGCCAGCAGCTTGAAGCCCTCACCCCAAGAGACCCAGTACTTC | CASSLKPSPQETQYF | NA | TRBJ2-5 | TRBV5-6 | 15 | NA
TGTGCCAGCAGCTTATTTGGGGGCGTGGGGGGCGGACAGCCCCAGCATTTT | CASSLFGGVGGGQPQHF | many | TRBJ1-5 | TRBV7-2 | 17 | NA
TGTGCCAGCAGCCAAGATCGGGACGGCTATGGCTACACCTTC | CASSQDRDGYGYTF | many | TRBJ1-2 | TRBV3-1 | 14 | NA
TGTGCCAGCAGTGATGAGGAAGCGGGGACGAACACCGGGGAGCTGTTTTTT | CASSDEEAGTNTGELFF | NA | TRBJ2-2 | TRBV25-1 | 17 | TRBD2
TGTGCCAGCAGCTTAGGGGGGCTAGCGGGAGACCAAGAGACCCAGTACTTC | CASSLGGLAGDQETQYF | few | TRBJ2-5 | TRBV11-2 | 17 | TRBD2
TGTGCCTGGAGCCACAAACGGGGAGCGAACACCGGGGAGCTGTTTTTT | CAWSHKRGANTGELFF | few | TRBJ2-2 | TRBV30 | 16 | NA
TGTGCCAGCAGCCACCACAGGGGGCCCTATAATTCACCCCTCCACTTT | CASSHHRGPYNSPLHF | NA | TRBJ1-6 | TRBV12-3/TRBV12-4 | 16 | TRBD1
TGTGCCTGGAGTGTACGTTTTGAAGGACAGGGATCTTTCTTT | CAWSVRFEGQGSFF | many | TRBJ1-1 | TRBV30 | 14 | TRBD1
TGTGCCAGCAGCTTAAGCTTACACAATGAGCAGTTCTTC | CASSLSLHNEQFF | NA | TRBJ2-1 | TRBV7-3 | 13 | NA
TGTGCCAGCAGTACCCGGGGACTAGCGGGAGTCGAGCAGTACTTC | CASSTRGLAGVEQYF | many | TRBJ2-7 | TRBV28 | 15 | TRBD2
TGTGCCAGCATTAAACTAGCGGGAGGGCCAGATACGCAGTATTTT | CASIKLAGGPDTQYF | NA | TRBJ2-3 | TRBV28 | 15 | TRBD2